This TCR beta chain originates from a study of long-term antiretroviral therapy in people with HIV. General study results and limits: An increase in diversity followed ART, yet levels stayed below transplant donor controls. Blood obtained between 2004 and 2017 may reflect older ART regimens.

Running of the v3.0 immunoSEQ assay took place at survey level. Each sample aimed for about 35,000-50,000 sequenced T-cell genomes. Profiled with immunoSEQ multiplex PCR; TCRdb holds only in-frame clones, not every one. The repertoire holds some 11,000 clones, around 81% seen once, with around 19% in the top ten. On this clone: The antigen remains undetermined.

This specimen consisted of unsorted PBMCs, obtained 1.8 years after starting antiretroviral therapy. The source of this sequence is a man in his forties with HIV.

The CDR3 is CSVEDPGGSEAFF. Here the CDR3 DNA reads TGCAGCGTTGAAGATCCCGGCGGGTCTGAAGCTTTCTTT. The chain carries TRBV29-1 and TRBJ1-1; the D is unclear. CDR3 length equals 13 residues. Deletions cut 0 bases from V and 6 bases from J, with 11 bases between. The germline gives CDR1 SQVTM, CDR2 ANQGSEA.